This T cell receptor (beta chain) was found in a study of shared T cell receptors in the human thymus. TCRdb's table, derived via immunoSEQ multiplex PCR, lists solely in-frame clones and lacks some. This sample has about 380,000 clones, with roughly 94% found just once. The origin of this receptor is a human donor. The sample consisted of thymocytes.

The DNA of the CDR3 is TGTGCCAGCAGCCGCGGAGGTTCGGGTACAAGTAAGGGAAAACTGTTTTTT. The encoded protein is CASSRGGSGTSKGKLFF. The V and J genes are TRBV5-4 and TRBJ1-4; D uncertain. Trimming shortened V by 4 bases and J by 10 bases, and 26 bases separated the two germline ends. The CDR3 runs 17 residues. Germline V gene lookup returns CDR1 SGHNT and CDR2 YYREEE (reference sequence).